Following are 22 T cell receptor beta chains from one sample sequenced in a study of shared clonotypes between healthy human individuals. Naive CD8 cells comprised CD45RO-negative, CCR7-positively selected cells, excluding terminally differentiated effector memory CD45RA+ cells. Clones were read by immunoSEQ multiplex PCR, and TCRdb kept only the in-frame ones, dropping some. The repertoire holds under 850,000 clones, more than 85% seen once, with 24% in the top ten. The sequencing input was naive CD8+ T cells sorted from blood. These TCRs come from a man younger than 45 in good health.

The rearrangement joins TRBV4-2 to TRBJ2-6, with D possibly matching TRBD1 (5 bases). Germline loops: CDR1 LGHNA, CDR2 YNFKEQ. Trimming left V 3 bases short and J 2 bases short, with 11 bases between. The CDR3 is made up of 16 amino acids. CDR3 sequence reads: CASSHHTGAGANVLTF. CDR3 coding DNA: TGTGCCAGCAGCCACCACACAGGAGCTGGGGCCAACGTCCTGACTTTC.

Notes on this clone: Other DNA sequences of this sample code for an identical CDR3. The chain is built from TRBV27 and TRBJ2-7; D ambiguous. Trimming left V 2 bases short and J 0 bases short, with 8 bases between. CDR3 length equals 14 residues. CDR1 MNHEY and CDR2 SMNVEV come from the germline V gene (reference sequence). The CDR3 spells CASSLAQSSYEQYF. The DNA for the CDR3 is TGTGCCAGCAGTTTAGCACAGAGCTCCTACGAGCAGTACTTC.

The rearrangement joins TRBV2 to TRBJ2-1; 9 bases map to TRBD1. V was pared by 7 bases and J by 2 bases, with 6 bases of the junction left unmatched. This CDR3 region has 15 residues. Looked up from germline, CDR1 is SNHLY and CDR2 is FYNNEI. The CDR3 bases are TGTGCCAGCACCCTCGGGACAGGGCCCTACAATGAGCAGTTCTTC. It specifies CASTLGTGPYNEQFF.

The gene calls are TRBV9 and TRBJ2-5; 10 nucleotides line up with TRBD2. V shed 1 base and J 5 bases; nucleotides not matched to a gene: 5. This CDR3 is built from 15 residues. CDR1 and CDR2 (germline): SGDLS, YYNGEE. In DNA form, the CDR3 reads TGTGCCAGCAGCGTACCCCTAGCGGGAGACGAGACCCAGTACTTC. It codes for CASSVPLAGDETQYF.

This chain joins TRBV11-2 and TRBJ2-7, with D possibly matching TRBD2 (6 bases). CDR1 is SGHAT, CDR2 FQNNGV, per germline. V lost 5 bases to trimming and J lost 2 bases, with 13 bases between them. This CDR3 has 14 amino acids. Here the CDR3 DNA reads TGTGCCAGCAGCACCGCGGGACGGGCCTACGAGCAGTACTTC. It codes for CASSTAGRAYEQYF.

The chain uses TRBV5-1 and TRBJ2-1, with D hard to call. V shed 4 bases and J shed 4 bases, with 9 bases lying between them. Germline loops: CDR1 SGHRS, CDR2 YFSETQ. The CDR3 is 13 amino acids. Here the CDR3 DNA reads TGCGCCAGCAGCCCCGGACGGTACAATGAGCAGTTCTTC. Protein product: CASSPGRYNEQFF.

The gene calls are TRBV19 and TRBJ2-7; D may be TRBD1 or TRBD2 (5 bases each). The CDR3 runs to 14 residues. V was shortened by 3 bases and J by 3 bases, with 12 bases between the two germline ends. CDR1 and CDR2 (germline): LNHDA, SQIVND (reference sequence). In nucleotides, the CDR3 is TGTGCCAGTAGTATGGGACGGGCCCTCTACGAGCAGTACTTC. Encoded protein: CASSMGRALYEQYF.

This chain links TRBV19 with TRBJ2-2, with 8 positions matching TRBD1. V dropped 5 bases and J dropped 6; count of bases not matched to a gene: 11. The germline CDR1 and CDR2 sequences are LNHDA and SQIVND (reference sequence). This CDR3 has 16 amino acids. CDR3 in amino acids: CASSVDRGMPSGELFF. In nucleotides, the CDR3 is TGTGCCAGTAGTGTCGACAGGGGAATGCCGTCCGGGGAGCTGTTTTTT.

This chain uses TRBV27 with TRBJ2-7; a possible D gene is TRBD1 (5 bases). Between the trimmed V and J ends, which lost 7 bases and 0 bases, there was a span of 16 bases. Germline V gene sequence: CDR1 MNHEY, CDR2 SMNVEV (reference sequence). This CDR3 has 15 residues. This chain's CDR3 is CASKLTGHSSYEQYF. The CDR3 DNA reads TGTGCCAGCAAATTAACCGGACACAGCTCCTACGAGCAGTACTTC.

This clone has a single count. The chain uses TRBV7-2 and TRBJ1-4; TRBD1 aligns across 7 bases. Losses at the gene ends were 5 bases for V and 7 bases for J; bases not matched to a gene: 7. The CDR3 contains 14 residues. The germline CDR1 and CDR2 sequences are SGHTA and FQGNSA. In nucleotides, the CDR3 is TGTGCCAGCAGCAGCCCGACAGGGAGTGAAAAACTGTTTTTT. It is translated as CASSSPTGSEKLFF.

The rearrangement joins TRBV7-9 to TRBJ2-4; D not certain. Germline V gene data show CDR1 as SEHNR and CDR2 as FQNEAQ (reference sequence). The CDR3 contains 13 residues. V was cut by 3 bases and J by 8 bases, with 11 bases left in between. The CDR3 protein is CASSLTHSDIQYF. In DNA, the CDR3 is TGTGCCAGCAGCTTGACCCACAGTGACATTCAGTACTTC.

CDR3 residues: CASSLEGLAGVNEQFF. CDR3 nucleotide sequence: TGTGCCAGCAGCTTAGAGGGACTAGCGGGAGTTAACGAGCAGTTCTTC. This chain uses TRBV7-6 with TRBJ2-1, with 14 bases matching TRBD2. Unmatched junction bases numbered 6, after V lost 1 base and J lost 10 bases. The CDR3 consists of 16 residues. Germline lookup yields CDR1 SGHVS and CDR2 FNYEAQ. The entire variable domain, with the rest obtained from reference TRBV7-6 and TRBJ2-1, is as follows: GAGVSQSPRYKVTKRGQDVALRCDPISGHVSLYWYRQALGQGPEFLTYFNYEAQQDKSGLPNDRFSAERPEGSISTLTIQRTEQRDSAMYRCASSLEGLAGVNEQFFGPGTRLTVL.

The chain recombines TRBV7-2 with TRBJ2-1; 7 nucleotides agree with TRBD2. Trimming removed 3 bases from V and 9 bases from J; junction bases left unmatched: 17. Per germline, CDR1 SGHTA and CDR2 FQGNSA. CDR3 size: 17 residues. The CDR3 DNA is TGTGCCAGCAGCTTCCCCGGAGGGAGGGCCATTACGGGTGAGCAGTTCTTC. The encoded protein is CASSFPGGRAITGEQFF.

The CDR3 DNA is TGTGCCAGCGAGGGACTTCCAGGGTTGGGTCAGCCCCAGCATTTT. Its protein product is CASEGLPGLGQPQHF. The gene calls are TRBV28 and TRBJ1-5; the D gene is possibly TRBD1 (5 bases). The germline V and J ends were trimmed by 8 bases and 6 bases, with 20 bases remaining between them. Germline V gene data show CDR1 as MDHEN and CDR2 as SYDVKM. This CDR3 comprises 15 residues.

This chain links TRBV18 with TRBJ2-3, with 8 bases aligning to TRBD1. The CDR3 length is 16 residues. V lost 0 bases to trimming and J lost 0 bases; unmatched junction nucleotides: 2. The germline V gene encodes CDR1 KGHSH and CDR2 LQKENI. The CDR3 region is CASSPPGQESTDTQYF. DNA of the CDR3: TGTGCCAGCTCACCACCGGGACAGGAGAGCACAGATACGCAGTATTTT.

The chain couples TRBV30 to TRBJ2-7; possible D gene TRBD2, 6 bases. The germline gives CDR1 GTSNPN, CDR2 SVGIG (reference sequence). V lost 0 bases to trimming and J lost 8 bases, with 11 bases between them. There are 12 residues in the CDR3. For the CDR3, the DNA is TGTGCCTGGAGTGTTCAACGGGAGAAGCAGTACTTC. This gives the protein CAWSVQREKQYF.

The CDR3 sequence is CASSQINEKLFF. In DNA form, the CDR3 reads TGCGCCAGCAGCCAAATTAATGAAAAACTGTTTTTT. The rearrangement joins TRBV4-1 to TRBJ1-4, with D uncertain. The CDR3 loop spans 12 amino acids. The V gene lost 2 bases and the J gene lost 4 bases, with 2 bases spanning the gap. Germline CDR1 is MGHRA and CDR2 is YSYEKL.

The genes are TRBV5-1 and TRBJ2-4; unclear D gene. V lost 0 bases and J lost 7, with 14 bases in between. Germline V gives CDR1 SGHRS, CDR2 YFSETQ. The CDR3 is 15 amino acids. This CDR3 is CASSLALRDDNIQYF. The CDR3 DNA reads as TGCGCCAGCAGCTTGGCCCTAAGGGATGACAACATTCAGTACTTC.

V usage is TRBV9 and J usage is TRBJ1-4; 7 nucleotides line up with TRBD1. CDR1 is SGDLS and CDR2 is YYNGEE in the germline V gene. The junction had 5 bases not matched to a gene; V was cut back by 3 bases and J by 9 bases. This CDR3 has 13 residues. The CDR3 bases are TGTGCCAGCAGCGAAAAGACAGGGCAAAAACTGTTTTTT. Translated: CASSEKTGQKLFF.

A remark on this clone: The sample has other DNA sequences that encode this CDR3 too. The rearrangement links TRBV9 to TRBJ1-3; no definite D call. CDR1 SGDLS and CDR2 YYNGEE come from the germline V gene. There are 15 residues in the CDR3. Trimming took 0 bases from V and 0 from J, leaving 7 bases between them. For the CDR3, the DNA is TGTGCCAGCAGCGTAGCTGGGAGCTCTGGAAACACCATATATTTT. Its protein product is CASSVAGSSGNTIYF.

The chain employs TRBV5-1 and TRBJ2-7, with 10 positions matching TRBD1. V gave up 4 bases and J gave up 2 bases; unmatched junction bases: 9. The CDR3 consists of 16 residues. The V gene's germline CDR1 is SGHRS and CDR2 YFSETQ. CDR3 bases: TGCGCCAGCAGCCCCTCCGGGACAGGGGCGACCTACGAGCAGTACTTC. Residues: CASSPSGTGATYEQYF.

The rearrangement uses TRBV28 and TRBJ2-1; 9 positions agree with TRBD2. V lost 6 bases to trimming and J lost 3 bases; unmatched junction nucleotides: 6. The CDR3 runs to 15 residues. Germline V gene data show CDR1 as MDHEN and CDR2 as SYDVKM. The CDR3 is CASRDGLALYNEQFF. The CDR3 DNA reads TGTGCCAGCAGGGACGGACTAGCGCTCTACAATGAGCAGTTCTTC.